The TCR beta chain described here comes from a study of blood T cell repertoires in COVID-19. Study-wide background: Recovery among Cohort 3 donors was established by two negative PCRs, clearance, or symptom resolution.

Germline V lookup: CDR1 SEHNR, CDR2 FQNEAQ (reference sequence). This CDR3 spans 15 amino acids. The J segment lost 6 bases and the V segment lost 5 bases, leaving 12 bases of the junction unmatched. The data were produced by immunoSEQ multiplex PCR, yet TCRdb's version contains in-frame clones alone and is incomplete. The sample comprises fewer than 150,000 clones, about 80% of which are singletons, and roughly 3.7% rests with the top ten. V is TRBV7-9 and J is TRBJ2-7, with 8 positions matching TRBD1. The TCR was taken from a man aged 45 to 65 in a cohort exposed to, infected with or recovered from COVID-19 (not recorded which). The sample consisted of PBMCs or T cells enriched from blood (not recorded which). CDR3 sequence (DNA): TGTGCCAGCAGCCTCACAGGACAGGGAGCGCCCGAGCAGTACTTC. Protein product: CASSLTGQGAPEQYF.